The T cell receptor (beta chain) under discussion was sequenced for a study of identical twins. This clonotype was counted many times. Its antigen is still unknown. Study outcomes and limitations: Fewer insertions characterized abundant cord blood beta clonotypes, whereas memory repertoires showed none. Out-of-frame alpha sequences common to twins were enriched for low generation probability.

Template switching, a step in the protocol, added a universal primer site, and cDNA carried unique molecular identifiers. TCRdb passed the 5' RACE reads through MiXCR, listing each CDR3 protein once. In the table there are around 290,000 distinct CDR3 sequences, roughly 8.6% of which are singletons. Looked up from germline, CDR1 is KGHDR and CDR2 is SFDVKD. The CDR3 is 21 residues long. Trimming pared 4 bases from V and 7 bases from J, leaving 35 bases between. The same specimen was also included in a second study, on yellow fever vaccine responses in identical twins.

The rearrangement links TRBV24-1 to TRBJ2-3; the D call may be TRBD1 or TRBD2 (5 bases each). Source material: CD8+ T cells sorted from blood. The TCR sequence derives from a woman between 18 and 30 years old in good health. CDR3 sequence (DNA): TGTGCCACCAGTGACACCGGGACCGGTTCTTTCGGGCGGGTGGACCCTAATACGCAGTATTTT. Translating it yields CATSDTGTGSFGRVDPNTQYF.